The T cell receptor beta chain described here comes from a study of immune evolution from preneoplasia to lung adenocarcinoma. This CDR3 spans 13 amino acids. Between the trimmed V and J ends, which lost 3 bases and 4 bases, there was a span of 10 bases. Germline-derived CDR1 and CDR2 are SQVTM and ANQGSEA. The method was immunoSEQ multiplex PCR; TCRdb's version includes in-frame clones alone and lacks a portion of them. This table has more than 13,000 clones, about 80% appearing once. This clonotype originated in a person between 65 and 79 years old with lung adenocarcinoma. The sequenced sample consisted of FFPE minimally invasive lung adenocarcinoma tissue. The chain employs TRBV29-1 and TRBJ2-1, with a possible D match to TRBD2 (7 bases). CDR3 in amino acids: CSVDGGPYNEQFF. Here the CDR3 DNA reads TGCAGCGTTGACGGGGGGCCATACAATGAGCAGTTCTTC.